This TCR beta chain is from a study of cytomegalovirus exposure and HLA in healthy donors. This clone has only one observation. As yet, its antigen is unknown. Clones were read by immunoSEQ multiplex PCR, and TCRdb kept only the in-frame ones, dropping some. This sample has 200,000 to 250,000 clones, with less than 85% found just once. Study conclusions and caveats: Subsequent analysis revealed that first-cohort TCR clusters tended to co-occur in the roughly 120 validation repertoires. 164 TCR beta chains were listed as cytomegalovirus-associated.

This CDR3 has 19 amino acids. Germline V gene sequence: CDR1 SGHRS, CDR2 YFSETQ. Trimming removed 6 bases from V and 0 bases from J, with 28 bases in between. The genes are TRBV5-1 and TRBJ2-7; possibly TRBD1 for D (7 bases). The source is a woman between 18 and 29 years old in good health and CMV-seronegative. Specimen: PBMCs. In nucleotides, the CDR3 is TGCGCCAGCAAAGAAGGGGGCATCAGACGGGGGATTAGCTCCTACGAGCAGTACTTC. This codes for CASKEGGIRRGISSYEQYF.